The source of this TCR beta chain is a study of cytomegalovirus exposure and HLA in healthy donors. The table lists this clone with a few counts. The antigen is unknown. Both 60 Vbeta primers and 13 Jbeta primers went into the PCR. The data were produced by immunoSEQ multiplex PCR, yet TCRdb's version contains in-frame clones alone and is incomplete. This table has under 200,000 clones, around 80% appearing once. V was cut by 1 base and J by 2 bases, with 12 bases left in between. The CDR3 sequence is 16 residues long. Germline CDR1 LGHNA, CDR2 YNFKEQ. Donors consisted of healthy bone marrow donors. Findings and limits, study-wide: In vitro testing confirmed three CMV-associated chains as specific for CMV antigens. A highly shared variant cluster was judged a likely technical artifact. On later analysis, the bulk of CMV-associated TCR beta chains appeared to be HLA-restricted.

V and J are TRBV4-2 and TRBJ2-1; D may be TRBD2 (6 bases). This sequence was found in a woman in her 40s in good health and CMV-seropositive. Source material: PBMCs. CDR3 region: CASSQAEGLPYNEQFF. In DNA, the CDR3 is TGTGCCAGCAGCCAAGCGGAGGGACTGCCCTACAATGAGCAGTTCTTC.